This TCR beta chain was sequenced during a study of T-cell memory formation after mild COVID-19. In the study overall: TCR clusters were mostly confined to one donor each. Points from the study as a whole: Contracting CD8+ clones were enriched in EMRA, CD4+ mainly in CM and EM. Pre-infection memory held some responding clones, suggesting pre-existing cross-reactive T cells responded.

The sample holds a few counts of this clonotype. Its specificity is not known. TCRdb re-called the 5' RACE reads with MiXCR, one entry per CDR3 protein. The sample includes about 340,000 distinct CDR3 sequences, around 20% of them seen just once. The CDR3 loop spans 15 amino acids. Germline lookup yields CDR1 LGHNA and CDR2 YSLEER. The V segment lost 5 bases and the J segment 3 bases; nucleotides outside the gene matches: 5. The sequence derives from a man between 18 and 35 years old who had mild COVID-19 (a few samples of this study predate the infection). Cell type and time point are not known. The chain carries TRBV4-3 and TRBJ1-3; TRBD1 agrees at 9 bases. The sequencing sample was made of PBMCs or a T cell subset sorted from them (not recorded which). The DNA of the CDR3 is TGCGCCAGCAGCAAGGGACAGGGAAATGGAAACACCATATATTTT. Translated, it gives CASSKGQGNGNTIYF.